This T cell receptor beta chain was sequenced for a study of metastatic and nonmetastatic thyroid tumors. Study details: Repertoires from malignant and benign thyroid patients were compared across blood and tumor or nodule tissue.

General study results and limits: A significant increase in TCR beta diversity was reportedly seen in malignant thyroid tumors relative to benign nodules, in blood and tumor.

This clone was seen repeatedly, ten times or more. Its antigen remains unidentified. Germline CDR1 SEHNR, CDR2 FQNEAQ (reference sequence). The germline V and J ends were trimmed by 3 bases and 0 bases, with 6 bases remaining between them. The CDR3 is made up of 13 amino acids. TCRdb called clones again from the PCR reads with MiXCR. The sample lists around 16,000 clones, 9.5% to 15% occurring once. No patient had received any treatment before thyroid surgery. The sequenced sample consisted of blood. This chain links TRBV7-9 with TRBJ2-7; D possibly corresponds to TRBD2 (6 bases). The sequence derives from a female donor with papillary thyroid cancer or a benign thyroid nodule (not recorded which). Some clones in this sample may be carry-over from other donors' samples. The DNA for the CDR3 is TGTGCCAGCAGCTTGGACTACTCCTACGAGCAGTACTTC. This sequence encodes CASSLDYSYEQYF.